One and the same sample provided the 13 T cell receptor beta chains below, sequenced in a study of blood T cell repertoires in COVID-19. The repertoire was sequenced with immunoSEQ multiplex PCR; TCRdb's copy has only in-frame clones and lacks some. The profile covers 150,000 or so clones, with over 75% appearing a single time and approximately 5.4% taken by the ten largest. Sample: PBMCs or T cells enriched from blood (not recorded which). The receptors were gathered from a middle-aged man who had recovered from COVID-19.

This clone was counted between two and nine times. This chain connects TRBV19 to TRBJ1-1; a weak D match, TRBD1 (6 bases). In germline, CDR1 is LNHDA, CDR2 SQIVND (reference sequence). Trimming removed 3 bases at V and 7 bases at J, with 15 bases between. The length of the CDR3 is 14 residues. CDR3 sequence (DNA): TGTGCCAGTAGTATCGATGTTTACAGGGTTGAAGCTTTCTTT. It encodes CASSIDVYRVEAFF.

This chain links TRBV4-1 with TRBJ2-7, with D possibly TRBD2 on 7 matching bases. Looked up from germline, CDR1 is MGHRA and CDR2 is YSYEKL. V lost 2 bases and J lost 1, with 12 bases in between. The length of the CDR3 is 15 residues. In nucleotides, the CDR3 is TGCGCCAGCAGCCAAAAAGGGGGGGATTCCTACGAGCAGTACGTC. It codes for CASSQKGGDSYEQYV.

This clone was counted a single time. The chain recombines TRBV5-1 with TRBJ1-2; 7 nucleotides agree with TRBD1. Germline values: CDR1 SGHRS, CDR2 YFSETQ. The V gene end was trimmed by 0 bases and the J gene end by 8 bases; junction bases not matched to a gene: 10. CDR3 size: 15 residues. CDR3 sequence reads: CASSLGQGSIGGYTF. The CDR3 DNA sequence: TGCGCCAGCAGCTTGGGACAGGGATCAATCGGCGGCTACACCTTC. The entire variable domain, with the rest obtained from reference TRBV5-1 and TRBJ1-2, is as follows: KAGVTQTPRYLIKTRGQQVTLSCSPISGHRSVSWYQQTPGQGLQFLFEYFSETQRNKGNFPGRFSGRQFSNSRSEMNVSTLELGDSALYLCASSLGQGSIGGYTFGSGTRLTVV.

Written as DNA, the CDR3 is TGTGCCAGTAGAGAAACAGGGGAAGACTATGGCTACACCTTC. Encoded protein: CASRETGEDYGYTF. The V gene is TRBV19, the J gene TRBJ1-2, with 7 bases identical to TRBD1. Per the germline V gene, CDR1 is LNHDA and CDR2 is SQIVND (reference sequence). The V gene end was trimmed by 6 bases and the J gene end by 3 bases; junction bases not matched to a gene: 7. The CDR3 is made up of 14 amino acids. Full variable domain (rest looked up from reference TRBV19 and TRBJ1-2): DGGITQSPKYLFRKEGQNVTLSCEQNLNHDAMYWYRQDPGQGLRLIYYSQIVNDFQKGDIAEGYSVSREKKESFPLTVTSAQKNPTAFYLCASRETGEDYGYTFGSGTRLTVV.

This chain uses TRBV24-1 with TRBJ2-1, with a weak D call TRBD1 (6 bases). The V and J ends lost 7 bases and 8 bases respectively, with 11 bases between them. CDR3 length equals 12 residues. From germline, CDR1 is KGHDR and CDR2 SFDVKD. The CDR3 region is CATSQTGHEQFF. CDR3 DNA sequence: TGTGCCACCAGCCAAACAGGGCATGAGCAGTTCTTC.

The chain joins TRBV24-1 to TRBJ2-1; possibly TRBD2 for D (6 bases). The V gene lost 3 bases and the J gene lost 8 bases, with 10 bases spanning the gap. Germline V gives CDR1 KGHDR, CDR2 SFDVKD. This CDR3 region has 13 residues. CDR3 DNA sequence: TGTGCCACCAGTGATGGAGGGGTCCATGAGCAGTTCTTC. The encoded protein is CATSDGGVHEQFF.

The chain carries TRBV30 and TRBJ1-2; the D gene is possibly TRBD1 (6 bases). Trimming removed 4 bases from V and 4 bases from J, with 22 bases in between. Germline CDR1 and CDR2: GTSNPN and SVGIG (reference sequence). This CDR3 region has 16 residues. The CDR3: CAWKRPEAGVLYGYTF. DNA for the CDR3: TGTGCCTGGAAACGGCCAGAGGCAGGGGTACTCTATGGCTACACCTTC.

V and J are TRBV7-8 and TRBJ1-5; 7 nucleotides match TRBD1. CDR1 is SGHVS and CDR2 is FQNEAQ in the germline V gene. The CDR3 has 17 amino acids. The J segment lost 0 bases and the V segment lost 5 bases, leaving 10 bases of the junction unmatched. CDR3 sequence reads: CASSLGTVGDSNQPQHF. DNA for the CDR3: TGTGCCAGCAGCCTCGGGACAGTAGGCGATAGCAATCAGCCCCAGCATTTT.

V is TRBV6-1 and J is TRBJ2-1; D might be TRBD1 (5 bases). Between the trimmed V and J ends, which lost 5 bases and 0 bases, there was a span of 11 bases. In germline, CDR1 is MNHNS, CDR2 SASEGT. CDR3 length: 15 amino acids. The DNA of the CDR3 is TGTGCCAGCAGTTTACAGGTGTCCTCCTACAATGAGCAGTTCTTC. Amino acid sequence: CASSLQVSSYNEQFF.

A few counts support this clone. The chain joins TRBV6-4 to TRBJ2-7; 7 nucleotides line up with TRBD1. Germline V lookup: CDR1 MRHNA, CDR2 SNTAGT. The CDR3 length is 15 residues. V shed 11 bases and J 0 bases; nucleotides not matched to a gene: 13. The CDR3: CAGTLDRVSSYEQYF. The CDR3, as DNA: TGTGCCGGCACCCTCGACAGGGTGAGCTCCTACGAGCAGTACTTC.

The rearrangement joins TRBV9 to TRBJ2-3, with TRBD2 matching 10 bases. V lost 0 bases to trimming and J lost 4 bases; unmatched junction nucleotides: 5. The CDR3 spans 16 residues. CDR1 is SGDLS, CDR2 YYNGEE, per germline. CDR3 DNA sequence: TGTGCCAGCAGCGTAGCAGCAGCGGGGGGGGCAGATACGCAGTATTTT. Its protein is CASSVAAAGGADTQYF.

The chain joins TRBV13 to TRBJ1-6, with TRBD1 identical over 7 bases. Per germline, CDR1 PRHDT and CDR2 FYEKMQ (reference sequence). V dropped 4 bases and J dropped 1; count of bases not matched to a gene: 4. This CDR3 region has 16 residues. The CDR3 reads CASSSQGESYNSPLHF. CDR3 in DNA: TGTGCCAGCAGCTCCCAGGGGGAGTCCTATAATTCACCCCTCCACTTT.

The gene calls are TRBV6-2 or TRBV6-3 and TRBJ1-6; 7 bases line up with TRBD1. Germline V gene sequence: CDR1 MNHEY, CDR2 SVGEGT. CDR3 length equals 14 residues. The trim removed 6 bases at V and 7 bases at J, leaving 6 bases unmatched. DNA for the CDR3: TGTGCCAGCAGCTCGGGACAGAAAAATTCACCCCTCCACTTT. This gives the protein CASSSGQKNSPLHF.